The clone carrying this T cell receptor beta chain was found a few times. The antigen is undetermined. This sample was included in a study of Graves' ophthalmopathy and Graves' hyperthyroidism. General study findings and limits: A classifier, a 13-signature model, separated ophthalmopathy from stable hyperthyroidism with approximately 88% sensitivity and around 83% specificity.

The CDR3 has 16 amino acids. V gave up 5 bases and J gave up 0 bases, with 11 bases separating them. From germline, CDR1 is SGHTA and CDR2 FQGNSA. Scientists amplified the TCR beta CDR3 regions from RNA transcripts. Investigators did first-round RT-PCR with HTBI primers, then second-round multiplex PCR. Each CDR3 protein is one row after TCRdb ran MiXCR on the multiplex PCR reads. The profile shows hundreds of thousands of distinct CDR3 sequences, about 41% of them singletons. The chain uses TRBV7-2 and TRBJ2-6; D is perhaps TRBD1 or TRBD2 (5 bases each). This receptor was taken from an adult man with Graves' ophthalmopathy. What was sequenced was peripheral blood. In nucleotides, the CDR3 is TGTGCCAGCAGCCAGGGACCGGTCTCTGGGGCCAACGTCCTGACTTTC. It is translated as CASSQGPVSGANVLTF.